This is a list of T cell receptor beta chains from one sample in a study of cytomegalovirus exposure and HLA in healthy donors. Generated by immunoSEQ multiplex PCR, the TCRdb table keeps only in-frame clones and is missing some. The repertoire table contains more than 45,000 clones. Sequences were obtained from PBMCs. The receptors derive from a woman aged 55-69 years in good health and CMV-seropositive. Each CDR3 is given with its conserved first and last residue. D genes are given only for firm matches.

13	TRBJ1-1	TRBV28	-	TGTGCCAGCAGTTTATACGGGGGGCACGGAGCTTTCTTT	CASSLYGGHGAFF
17	TRBJ1-5	TRBV19	-	TGTGCCAGTAGTATAGTGTCGACGGAGGTCTTCAATCAGCCCCAGCATTTT	CASSIVSTEVFNQPQHF
14	TRBJ2-2	TRBV19	-	TGTGCCAGTATCCCGACAGGGAACACCGGGGAGCTGTTTTTT	CASIPTGNTGELFF
18	TRBJ1-5	TRBV4-1	TRBD1	TGCGCCAGCAGCCGTCCACAGGGGGCGCGGGTATTCGATCAGCCCCAGCATTTT	CASSRPQGARVFDQPQHF
12	TRBJ2-5	TRBV18	-	TGTGCCAGCTCACCAAGGAGCGAGACCCAGTACTTC	CASSPRSETQYF
14	TRBJ1-2	TRBV7-2	-	TGTGCCAGCAGCCAAAAAAGGGGAAACTATGGCTACACCTTC	CASSQKRGNYGYTF
10	TRBJ1-1	TRBV29-1	-	TGCAGCGTTGGTGGAGTTGAAGCTTTCTTT	CSVGGVEAFF
13	TRBJ2-7	TRBV18	TRBD2	TGTGCCAGCTCACCCGGGACTACCTACGAGCAGTGCTTC	CASSPGTTYEQCF
15	TRBJ2-3	TRBV29-1	-	TGCAGCTCTGAGGGGTGGGCGGGGGCAGCTGATACGCAGTATTTT	CSSEGWAGAADTQYF
16	TRBJ2-7	TRBV11-3	TRBD2	TGTGCCAGCAGCCCCCAGACTAGCGGGGGTTCCTACGAGCAGTACTTC	CASSPQTSGGSYEQYF
15	TRBJ1-5	TRBV7-2	TRBD1	TGTGCCAGCAGCCAAGGGACAGGGGGCATTCAGCCCCAGCATTTT	CASSQGTGGIQPQHF
13	TRBJ2-3	TRBV29-1	TRBD2	TGCAGCGTGTGGGGGGGGAACACAGATACGCAGTATTTT	CSVWGGNTDTQYF
13	TRBJ2-5	TRBV5-4	TRBD1	TGTGCCAGCAGCGGGGACAGGGGGGAGACCCAGTACTTC	CASSGDRGETQYF
14	TRBJ2-7	TRBV5-1	TRBD1	TGCGCCAGCAGGCGGGACAGGGGGCCGTACGAGCAGTACTTC	CASRRDRGPYEQYF
17	TRBJ2-7	TRBV10-2	TRBD2	TGCGCCAGCAGTAGTTTGGGACTAGCGGGGGGTTTATACGAGCAGTACTTC	CASSSLGLAGGLYEQYF
15	TRBJ1-5	TRBV9	TRBD1	TGTGCCAGCAGCGCCGGACAGGGGGTCGATCAGCCCCAGCATTTT	CASSAGQGVDQPQHF
14	TRBJ2-3	TRBV7-2	-	TGTGCCAGCAGCTTAGGAGGGTCGGCAGATACGCAGTATTTT	CASSLGGSADTQYF
17	TRBJ2-3	TRBV7-9	TRBD2	TGTGCCAGCAGCCCAGAAGGTCGGCGGGGGGATAGGGATACGCAGTATTTT	CASSPEGRRGDRDTQYF
11	TRBJ1-6	TRBV2	-	TGTGCCAGCAGTGACTATTCACCCCTCCACTTT	CASSDYSPLHF
14	TRBJ1-1	TRBV6-5	-	TGTGCCAGCAGTTACTTGACAGCAAACACTGAAGCTTTCTTT	CASSYLTANTEAFF
15	TRBJ1-3	TRBV6-5	-	TGTGCCAGCAGGGATATCACAGGATCTGGAAACACCATATATTTT	CASRDITGSGNTIYF
15	TRBJ2-1	TRBV18	-	TGTGCCAGCTCACCAGGCCAGGGGACCTACAATGAGCAGTTCTTC	CASSPGQGTYNEQFF
15	TRBJ1-3	TRBV4-2	-	TGTGCCAGCAGCCAAGAACAGATCTCTGGAAACACCATATATTTT	CASSQEQISGNTIYF
15	TRBJ2-5	TRBV14	TRBD1	TGTGCCAGCAGCCCCCGTCGGACAGGGGGAGAGACCCAGTACTTC	CASSPRRTGGETQYF
16	TRBJ1-6	TRBV11-3	-	TGTGCCAGCAGGCAGGAGGGCGATTCCTATAATTCACCCCTCCACTTT	CASRQEGDSYNSPLHF
12	TRBJ2-7	TRBV29-1	-	TGCAGCGTTGAGGGACAAACCTACGAGCAGTACTTC	CSVEGQTYEQYF
15	TRBJ2-7	TRBV29-1	-	TGCAGCGTTGAAGACAGGACTGCCAGCTCCTACGAGCAGTACTTC	CSVEDRTASSYEQYF
14	TRBJ2-5	TRBV16	-	TGTGCCAGCAGCCAAGTTGGGGCAAAAGCAAACCAGTACTTC	CASSQVGAKANQYF
13	TRBJ2-5	TRBV5-6	-	TGTGCCAGCAGCTTTGCGGGGGAGGGGGCCCAGTACTTC	CASSFAGEGAQYF
16	TRBJ1-1	TRBV7-2	TRBD1	TGTGCCAGCAGCTTGATCAGGACAGGGGTGAACACTGAAGCTTTCTTT	CASSLIRTGVNTEAFF
13	TRBJ2-7	TRBV10-2	-	TGCGCCAGCAGTGAGTCGATAGGGGGAGACCAGTACTTC	CASSESIGGDQYF
16	TRBJ2-5	TRBV9	-	TGTGCCAGCAGCTCCGGCGCAGGGGGGAATACAGAGACCCAGTACTTC	CASSSGAGGNTETQYF
14	TRBJ2-6	TRBV6-4	TRBD1	TGTGCCAGCAAGGGGGCGGCTGGGGCCAACGTCCTGACTTTC	CASKGAAGANVLTF
15	TRBJ1-2	TRBV2	-	TGTGCCAGCAGTGAAGCCGGGTGGGGAGTGGATGGCTACACCTTC	CASSEAGWGVDGYTF
17	TRBJ1-6	TRBV6-1	-	TGTGCCAGCAGTGAAAGAGGGATCAGCTCCTATAATTCACCCCTCCACTTT	CASSERGISSYNSPLHF
16	TRBJ2-5	TRBV6-1	-	TGTGCCAGCAGTGACTTCACAGGCAGCCGGAAAGAGACCCAGTACTTC	CASSDFTGSRKETQYF
17	TRBJ2-3	TRBV15	-	TGTGCCACCAGCAGAACCACTACCGGGTTCAGCACAGATACGCAGTATTTT	CATSRTTTGFSTDTQYF
17	TRBJ2-6	TRBV19	TRBD1	TGTGCCAGTTCGAGACAGGGGGCCCCTGAAGGGGCCAACGTCCTGACTTTC	CASSRQGAPEGANVLTF
12	TRBJ2-3	TRBV29-1	-	TGCAGCGTTGAAAAGACGGGAGATACGCAGTATTTT	CSVEKTGDTQYF
11	TRBJ1-4	TRBV6-6	-	TGTGCCAGCTCACAACCCCGGGAACTGTTTTTT	CASSQPRELFF
15	TRBJ1-4	TRBV7-9	-	TGTGCCAGCAGCTTAGTTACAGGGCTACATGAAAAACTGTTTTTT	CASSLVTGLHEKLFF
14	TRBJ1-2	TRBV9	-	TGTGCCAGCAGCGCCCAACAGGGAAACTATGGCTACACCTTC	CASSAQQGNYGYTF
14	TRBJ1-4	TRBV7-9	-	TGTGCCAGCAGCTTAGGGCAGAAGAATGAAAAACTGTTTTTT	CASSLGQKNEKLFF
13	TRBJ2-2	TRBV5-1	-	TGCGCCAGCAGCGGCGAGGGCACCGGGGAGCTGTTTTTT	CASSGEGTGELFF
15	TRBJ1-5	TRBV18	-	TGTGCCAGCTCACGGTCACAGGATAGCAATCAGCCCCAGCATTTT	CASSRSQDSNQPQHF
16	TRBJ2-1	TRBV11-3	TRBD2	TGTGCCAGCAGCCTGCCACTAGCGGGAAGGGATACTGAGCAGTTCTTC	CASSLPLAGRDTEQFF
12	TRBJ1-1	TRBV5-1	-	TGCGCCAGCAGCTTGGGGGGGGATGTGGCTTTCTTT	CASSLGGDVAFF
11	TRBJ2-5	TRBV11-3	-	TGTGCCAGCAGCTCGCAAGAGACCCAGTACTTC	CASSSQETQYF
15	TRBJ1-4	TRBV7-9	-	TGTGCCAGCAGCTTAGCGCAGACAGCCCTGGAAAAACTGTTTTTT	CASSLAQTALEKLFF
19	TRBJ1-3	TRBV7-7	TRBD1	TGTGCTAGCAGCCCCCGGGACCATTTCGGGACAGGGCCTGGAAACACCATATATTTT	CASSPRDHFGTGPGNTIYF
15	TRBJ2-7	TRBV19	-	TGTGCCAGTAGTTTGGGCGAAAGGGGAACCTACGAGCAGTACTTC	CASSLGERGTYEQYF